This T cell receptor (beta chain) was sequenced during a study of T cell repertoires in cytomegalovirus infection. In the study overall: Matching HLA type, along with CMV infection, was indicated by public TCR beta signatures.

TCRdb redid the calling of the reads with MiXCR, one entry per CDR3 protein. The sample carries roughly 720,000 distinct CDR3 sequences, roughly 35% recorded once. The CDR3 has 15 amino acids. V lost 5 bases, J lost 7 bases, and 15 bases lay in between. Germline values: CDR1 MDHEN, CDR2 SYDVKM. As for this clonotype: Its specificity is unknown.

Study-level points and caveats: Dominating the ex vivo response were HLA-C-restricted CMV-specific TCR beta clonotypes.

The sample consisted of PBMCs. This receptor was taken from a human donor in good health (CMV status not recorded). Some clones in this sample may be carry-over from other donors' samples. This chain joins TRBV28 and TRBJ1-6; D might be TRBD1 (5 bases). The CDR3 DNA reads as TGTGCCAGCAGTCCGATCGGGGGGAGCAATTCACCCCTCCACTTT. This codes for CASSPIGGSNSPLHF.